Shown below are 16 T cell receptor beta chains from a single sample sequenced in a study of beta chain features in type 1 diabetes. As every portion of the isolated RNA was reverse transcribed, the sequencing read expressed TCRB transcripts. This table comes from immunoSEQ multiplex PCR, and its TCRdb copy is limited to in-frame clones, with some not included. Among 150,000 to 200,000 clones listed, roughly 60% were seen once. No antigen has been identified for these receptors. Study findings and constraints: In every one of the four CD4+ subsets, TCRB CDR3s were moderately but significantly shorter in Type 1 diabetes patients.

The sample taken for sequencing was naive CD4+ T cells from blood. The receptors derive from a man aged 25 to 40 with type 1 diabetes.

A word on this clone: Other DNA sequences within the sample encode an identical CDR3. The chain joins TRBV18 to TRBJ2-6; D ambiguous. CDR1 and CDR2 from the germline V gene are KGHSH and LQKENI. Trimming removed 2 bases at V and 1 base at J, with 3 bases between. The CDR3 is made up of 14 amino acids. CDR3 in DNA: TGTGCCAGCTCACCATCTTCTGGGGCCAACGTCCTGACTTTC. It translates to CASSPSSGANVLTF.

This clone has just a few counts. The chain joins TRBV29-1 to TRBJ2-1, with unresolved D. The germline V gene encodes CDR1 SQVTM and CDR2 ANQGSEA. Trimming cost V 4 bases and J 7 bases, with 11 bases left between them. CDR3 length equals 12 residues. This CDR3 is CSVGGYPNEQFF. The CDR3 bases are TGCAGCGTTGGGGGTTATCCGAATGAGCAGTTCTTC.

This rearrangement joins TRBV28 to TRBJ2-6, with D possibly being TRBD1 or TRBD2 (5 bases each). The V gene lost 9 bases and the J gene lost 1 base, with 10 bases spanning the gap. The germline V gene encodes CDR1 MDHEN and CDR2 SYDVKM. The CDR3 covers 14 residues. The CDR3 loop reads CASGGESGANVLTF. Here the CDR3 DNA reads TGTGCCAGTGGGGGAGAATCTGGGGCCAACGTCCTGACTTTC. The variable domain in full, with the rest retrieved from reference TRBV28 and TRBJ2-6, is DVKVTQSSRYLVKRTGEKVFLECVQDMDHENMFWYRQDPGLGLRLIYFSYDVKMKEKGDIPEGYSVSREKKERFSLILESASTNQTSMYLCASGGESGANVLTFGAGSRLTVL.

The table lists this clone with a few counts. J is TRBJ2-2 and V is TRBV7-6; 7 positions agree with TRBD1. The V and J ends lost 5 bases and 0 bases, in that order; junction bases with no gene match: 6. Per germline, CDR1 SGHVS and CDR2 FNYEAQ. The CDR3 totals 16 residues. Here the CDR3 DNA reads TGTGCCAGCAGCCCTCGACAGGGTGCGAACACCGGGGAGCTGTTTTTT. It is translated as CASSPRQGANTGELFF.

The gene calls are TRBV2 and TRBJ1-5; TRBD1 might be the D (6 bases). The CDR3 length is 15 residues. Germline CDR1 reads SNHLY; CDR2 reads FYNNEI. V was cut by 6 bases and J by 2 bases, with 14 bases left in between. CDR3 sequence: CASSETGIGNQPQHF. The CDR3 region has the DNA TGTGCCAGCAGCGAAACAGGGATTGGCAATCAGCCCCAGCATTTT. Based on the CDR3 plus reference TRBV2 and TRBJ1-5, the full variable domain is EPEVTQTPSHQVTQMGQEVILRCVPISNHLYFYWYRQILGQKVEFLVSFYNNEISEKSEIFDDQFSVERPDGSNFTLKIRSTKLEDSAMYFCASSETGIGNQPQHFGDGTRLSIL.

The table lists this clone with a few counts. This sequence joins TRBV29-1 and TRBJ2-3; D is unclear. The CDR3 consists of 11 residues. V dropped 3 bases and J dropped 3 bases, with 4 bases sitting between them. Looked up from germline, CDR1 is SQVTM and CDR2 is ANQGSEA. The CDR3 DNA reads as TGCAGCGTTGATAGGACAGATACGCAGTATTTT. Protein sequence: CSVDRTDTQYF.

The J gene is TRBJ1-3, the V gene TRBV29-1; weak D call: TRBD1 (5 bases). There are 11 residues in the CDR3. Germline V gene lookup returns CDR1 SQVTM and CDR2 ANQGSEA. Trimming stripped 4 bases from V and 4 bases from J, with 5 bases between. The CDR3 reads CSVGQGNTIYF. CDR3 coding DNA: TGCAGCGTTGGACAGGGAAACACCATATATTTT.

The chain carries TRBV30 and TRBJ2-7, with 12 bases that match TRBD1. The CDR3 loop spans 16 amino acids. Per germline, CDR1 GTSNPN and CDR2 SVGIG (reference sequence). V was pared by 2 bases and J by 0 bases, with 5 bases of the junction left unmatched. In nucleotides, the CDR3 is TGTGCCTGGAGTCCCGGGACAGGGGGCCACTCCTACGAGCAGTACTTC. Translation: CAWSPGTGGHSYEQYF.

J is TRBJ2-7 and V is TRBV29-1; D perhaps matches TRBD2 (7 bases). V was clipped by 0 bases and J by 5 bases, with 11 bases between them. Germline V lookup: CDR1 SQVTM, CDR2 ANQGSEA. This CDR3 is built from 13 residues. CDR3 nucleotide sequence: TGCAGCGTTGAAGATCGGGGGGCCGACGAGCAGTACTTC. It encodes CSVEDRGADEQYF.

The V call is TRBV29-1, the J call TRBJ2-5; D might be TRBD1 or TRBD2, each matching 5 bases. Germline V CDR1 and CDR2: SQVTM, ANQGSEA. There are 12 residues in the CDR3. The V end was cut by 4 bases, the J end by 1 base, with 7 bases between. CDR3 protein: CSVGGFQETQYF. The CDR3 nucleotides read TGCAGCGTTGGGGGGTTCCAAGAGACCCAGTACTTC.

The chain links TRBV14 to TRBJ2-2; possibly TRBD2 for D (5 bases). Trimming cost V 0 bases and J 3 bases, with 11 bases left between them. CDR3 length: 16 amino acids. Looked up from germline, CDR1 is SGHDN and CDR2 is FVKESK. Here the CDR3 DNA reads TGTGCCAGCAGCCAAGATCGAGGGCCATACACCGGGGAGCTGTTTTTT. It translates to CASSQDRGPYTGELFF. Filled out from reference TRBV14 and TRBJ2-2, the complete variable domain reads EAGVTQFPSHSVIEKGQTVTLRCDPISGHDNLYWYRRVMGKEIKFLLHFVKESKQDESGMPNNRFLAERTGGTYSTLKVQPAELEDSGVYFCASSQDRGPYTGELFFGEGSRLTVL.

CDR3 sequence: CASSLTAGNTIYF. CDR3 nucleotide sequence: TGCGCCAGCAGCTTGACAGCTGGAAACACCATATATTTT. V is TRBV5-1 and J is TRBJ1-3, with no clear D. The CDR3 loop spans 13 amino acids. Germline-derived CDR1 and CDR2 are SGHRS and YFSETQ. The germline V and J ends were trimmed by 1 base and 2 bases, with 4 bases remaining between them.

The chain recombines TRBV4-3 with TRBJ2-5; 8 bases match TRBD1. CDR1 and CDR2 (germline): LGHNA, YSLEER. The V and J ends lost 6 bases and 4 bases, in that order; junction bases with no gene match: 7. CDR3 length: 14 amino acids. The CDR3 nucleotides read TGCGCCAGCAGATCGGACAGGGAGGCAGAGACCCAGTACTTC. Protein: CASRSDREAETQYF.

A remark on this clone: An end of the junction does not agree with germline; a read error may underlie this. The chain is built from TRBV7-7 and TRBJ2-5; no clear D. The germline CDR1 and CDR2 sequences are SSHAT and FNYEAQ (reference sequence). The CDR3 has 15 amino acids. This CDR3 reads CASSPRVGSLETQYF. DNA for the CDR3: TGTGCTAGCAGCCCCCGGGTGGGCAGTTTGGAGACCCAGTACTTC.

The rearrangement uses TRBV30 and TRBJ1-5; 9 bases match TRBD1. Trimming cost V 5 bases and J 5 bases; bases outside gene matches: 7. CDR3 size: 14 residues. Germline CDR1 reads GTSNPN; CDR2 reads SVGIG (reference sequence). DNA of the CDR3: TGTGCCTGGGACTCCGGGACAGGGCATCAGCCCCAGCATTTT. Its protein is CAWDSGTGHQPQHF.

The chain links TRBV28 to TRBJ1-5; D remains unclear. Germline V gives CDR1 MDHEN, CDR2 SYDVKM. The CDR3 has 16 amino acids. The V end lost 6 bases, the J end lost 0 bases, and 15 bases lay between the germline ends. CDR3 in amino acids: CASSLDGSFSNQPQHF. The CDR3 DNA reads as TGTGCCAGCAGCCTGGACGGATCATTTAGCAATCAGCCCCAGCATTTT.